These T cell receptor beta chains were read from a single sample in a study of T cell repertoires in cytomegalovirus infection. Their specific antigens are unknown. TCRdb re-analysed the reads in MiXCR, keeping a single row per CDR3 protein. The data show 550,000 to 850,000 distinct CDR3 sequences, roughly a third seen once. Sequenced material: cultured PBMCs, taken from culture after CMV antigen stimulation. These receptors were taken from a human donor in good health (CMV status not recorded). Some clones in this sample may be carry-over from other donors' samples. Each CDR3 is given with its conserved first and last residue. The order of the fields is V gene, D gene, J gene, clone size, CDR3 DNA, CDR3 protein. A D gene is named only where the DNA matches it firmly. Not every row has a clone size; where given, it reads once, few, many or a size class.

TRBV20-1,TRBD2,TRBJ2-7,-,TGCAGTGCTAGTGAGGGCGGGAGTATCTACGAGCAGTACTTC,CSASEGGSIYEQYF
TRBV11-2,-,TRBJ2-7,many,TGTGCCAGCAGCTTAGTTAGGGGGAACGAGCAGTACTTC,CASSLVRGNEQYF
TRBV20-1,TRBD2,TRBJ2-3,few,TGCAGTGCTATTCCGGGACTAGCGGGAGGTACCACAGATACGCAGTATTTT,CSAIPGLAGGTTDTQYF
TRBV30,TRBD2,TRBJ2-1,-,TGTGCCTGGAGTGAGCCGAAGCGGGAGTGGTGGAATGAGCAGTTCTTC,CAWSEPKREWWNEQFF
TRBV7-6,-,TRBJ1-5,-,TGTGCCAGCAGCTCACCCAATCAGCCCCAGCGTTTT,CASSSPNQPQRF
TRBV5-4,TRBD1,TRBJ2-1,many,TGTGCCAGCAGCTTAGGGGGCAGCGATGAGCAGTTCTTC,CASSLGGSDEQFF
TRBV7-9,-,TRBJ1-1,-,TGTGCCAGCAGGGAGACTTGGGCGGTGGGAACTGAAGCTTTCTTT,CASRETWAVGTEAFF
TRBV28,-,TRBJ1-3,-,TGTGCCAGCAGTTTGGGCAGGGGATACACCATATATTTT,CASSLGRGYTIYF
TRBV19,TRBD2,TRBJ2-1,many,TGTGCCAGTAGCCTAGCGGGAGGTCGAGATGAGCAGTTCTTC,CASSLAGGRDEQFF
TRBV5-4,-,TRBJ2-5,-,TGTGCCAGCAGCTTGTCCCGGGCCAACCAAGAGACCCAGTACTTC,CASSLSRANQETQYF
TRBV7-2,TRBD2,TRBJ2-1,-,TGTGCCAGCAGCTTAGTAGGTAGCGGGTATCCCGCGGTTAATGAGCAGTTCTTC,CASSLVGSGYPAVNEQFF
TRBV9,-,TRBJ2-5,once,TGTGCCAGCAGCGTAGGCCCCGTAGGTGAGACCCAGTACTTC,CASSVGPVGETQYF
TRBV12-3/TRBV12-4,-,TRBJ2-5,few,TGTGCCAGCAGCCTACGGTGGGGCGGGACCCAGTACTTC,CASSLRWGGTQYF
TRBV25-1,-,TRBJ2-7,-,TGTGCCAGCAGTGCCATATCCGAGCAGTACTTC,CASSAISEQYF
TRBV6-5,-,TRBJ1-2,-,TGTGCCAGCAGTGGCAGTGGTGGCTACACCTTC,CASSGSGGYTF
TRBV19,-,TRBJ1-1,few,TGTGCCAGTACCATGGGGGAATCCACTGAAGCTTTCTTT,CASTMGESTEAFF
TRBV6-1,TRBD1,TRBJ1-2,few,TGTGCCAGCAGTGAACCGACCGACAGGGTTGACTATGGCTACACCTTC,CASSEPTDRVDYGYTF
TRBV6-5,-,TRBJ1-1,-,TGTGCCAGCAGTTACTCGTCGTGGGGGTCCCCTAACACTGAAGCTTTCTTT,CASSYSSWGSPNTEAFF
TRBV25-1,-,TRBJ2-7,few,TGTGCCAGCAGCTACCCGGGAGCCCTAGCCTACGAGCAGTACTTC,CASSYPGALAYEQYF
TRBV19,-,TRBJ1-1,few,TGTGCCAGTGAGGGAGATTCCCTAATGAACACTGAAGCTTTCTTT,CASEGDSLMNTEAFF
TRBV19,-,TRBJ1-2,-,TGTGCCAGTACCCCGTCCAGCCTGTATGGCTACACCTTC,CASTPSSLYGYTF
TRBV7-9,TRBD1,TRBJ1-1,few,TGTGCCAGCAGCTTAGGAACAGGGGGTTTGAACACTGAAGCTTTCTTT,CASSLGTGGLNTEAFF
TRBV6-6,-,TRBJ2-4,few,TGTGCCAGCAGTCCGGGCTCGCGGGCCTCCAAAAACATTCAGTACTTC,CASSPGSRASKNIQYF
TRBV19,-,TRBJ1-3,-,TGTGCCAGTAGTATAGCACAGGCCGCGCTCTCTGGAAACACCATATATTTT,CASSIAQAALSGNTIYF
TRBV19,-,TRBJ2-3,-,TGTGCCAGTAGTATCTATGGTGGGATCCCAGATACGCAGTATTTT,CASSIYGGIPDTQYF
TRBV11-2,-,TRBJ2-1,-,TGTGCCAGCAGCTTAGTCTGGACAGCCTACAATGAGCAGTTCTTC,CASSLVWTAYNEQFF
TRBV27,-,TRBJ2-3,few,TGTGCCAGCACAACGGCTAGCACAGATACGCAGTATTTT,CASTTASTDTQYF
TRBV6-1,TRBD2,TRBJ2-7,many,TGTGCCAGCAGTAATGAGATGGGGACTAGCGGGAGAGGGCAGTACTTC,CASSNEMGTSGRGQYF
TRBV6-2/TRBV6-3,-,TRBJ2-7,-,TGTGCCAGCATCGCCGACGGGGTCCACGAGCAGTACTTC,CASIADGVHEQYF
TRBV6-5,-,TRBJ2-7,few,TGTGCCAGCAGTTACTCGACGGCAGCCCCCTACGAGCAGTACTTC,CASSYSTAAPYEQYF
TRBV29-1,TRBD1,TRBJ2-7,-,TGCAGCGTTTCAAAAGGGACAGTCTCCTACGAGCAGTACTTC,CSVSKGTVSYEQYF
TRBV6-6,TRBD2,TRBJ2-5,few,TGTGCCAGCAGGGGATTTTTGGGGCCGGGAGGTGAGACCCAGTACTTC,CASRGFLGPGGETQYF
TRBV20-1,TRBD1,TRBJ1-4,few,TGCAGTGCTCTAGACAGGGGGAATGAAAAACTGTTTTTT,CSALDRGNEKLFF
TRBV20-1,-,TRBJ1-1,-,TGCAGTGCCCCTAGACCTCGGGACACTGAAGCTTTCTTT,CSAPRPRDTEAFF
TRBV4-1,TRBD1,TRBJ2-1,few,TGCGCCAGCAGCCAACCCGACAGGGTGTGGGACAATGAGCAGTTCTTC,CASSQPDRVWDNEQFF
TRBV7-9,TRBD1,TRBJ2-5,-,TGTGCCAGCAGCTTAACGACAGGGCAAGAGACCCAGTACTTC,CASSLTTGQETQYF
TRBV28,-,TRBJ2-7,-,TGTGCCAGCCGCCCCGGGGCGACGATTTACGAGCAGTACTTC,CASRPGATIYEQYF
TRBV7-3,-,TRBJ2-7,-,TGTGCCAGCAGCTTTAGAGTTGAGGGCTACGAGCAGTACTTC,CASSFRVEGYEQYF
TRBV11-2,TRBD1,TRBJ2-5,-,TGTGCCAGCAGCCCGCCGGGACAGCCTATGACCCAGTACTTC,CASSPPGQPMTQYF
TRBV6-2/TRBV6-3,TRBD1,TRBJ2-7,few,TGTGCCAGCAGCACCCGACCGGGACAGGACTACGAGCAGTACTTC,CASSTRPGQDYEQYF
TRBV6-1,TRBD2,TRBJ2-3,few,TGTGCCAGCAGTCGGAGACTAGCTCAGAGGGATACGCAGTATTTT,CASSRRLAQRDTQYF
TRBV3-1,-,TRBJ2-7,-,TGTGCCAGCAGGGAGTGGGGGGACCAAACCTACGAGCAGTACTTC,CASREWGDQTYEQYF
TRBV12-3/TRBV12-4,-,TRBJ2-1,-,TGTGCCAGCAGCAAAGGGACCTTCGAGCAGTTCTTC,CASSKGTFEQFF
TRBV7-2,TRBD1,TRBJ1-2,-,TGTGCCAGCAGCTTAGAGGGACAGGGGGCGGGCTATGGCTACACCTTC,CASSLEGQGAGYGYTF
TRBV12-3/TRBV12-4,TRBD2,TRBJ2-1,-,TGTGCCAGCAGCCCGGGACTAGTGACTGAGCAGTTCTTC,CASSPGLVTEQFF
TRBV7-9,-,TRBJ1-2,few,TGTGCCAGCAGCTTCGGGGTATCCTATGGCTACACCTTC,CASSFGVSYGYTF
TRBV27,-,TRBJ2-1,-,TGTGCCAGCAGTTTATGGCGGAGCTCCTACAATGAGCAGTTCTTC,CASSLWRSSYNEQFF
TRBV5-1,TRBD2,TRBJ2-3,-,TGCGCCAGCAGCTCGGAGCGGGGGGGCCCTGATACGCAGTATTTT,CASSSERGGPDTQYF
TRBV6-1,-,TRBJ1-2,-,TGTGCCAGCAGCCTCTACAATGGGGGGACCTATGGCTACACCTTC,CASSLYNGGTYGYTF
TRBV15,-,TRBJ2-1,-,TGTGCCACCAGCAGGGCCAGACACAATGAGCAGTTCTTC,CATSRARHNEQFF
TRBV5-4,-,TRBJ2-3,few,TGTGCCAGCAGCTTGGCCCGGGACAATACGCAGTATTTT,CASSLARDNTQYF
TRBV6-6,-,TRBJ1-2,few,TGTGCCAGCAGTTACTCCGTTGATGGCTACACCTTC,CASSYSVDGYTF
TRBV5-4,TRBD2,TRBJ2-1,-,TGTGCCAGCAGGCGGGAGGCTGGGAATGAGCAGTTCTTC,CASRREAGNEQFF
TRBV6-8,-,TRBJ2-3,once,TGTGCCAGCAGTTACTCGACAAATACGCAGTATTTT,CASSYSTNTQYF
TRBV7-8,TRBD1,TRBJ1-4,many,TGTGCCAGCAGTCCCAGGTATTCCGGGACAGCGGCTGAAAAACTGTTTTTT,CASSPRYSGTAAEKLFF
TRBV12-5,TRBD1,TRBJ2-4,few,TGTGCTAGTGGTTTGGAGATTGGACAGGGGGCGGACATTCAGTACTTC,CASGLEIGQGADIQYF
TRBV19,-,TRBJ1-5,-,TGTGCCAGTAGTAACAGGGACAATCAGCCCCAGCATTTT,CASSNRDNQPQHF